The 6 T cell receptor beta chains given below trace back to one sample, sequenced in a study of blood T cells in healthy people across ages. A second PCR, run for about 6 to 11 cycles, used a sample-barcoded 5' primer plus a J-beta primer mix. TCRdb re-derived calls from the 5' RACE reads in MiXCR, one entry per CDR3 protein. The repertoire includes around 1.7 million distinct CDR3 sequences, over 25% of them detected once, and about 7.7% sits in the top ten. The source material was blood. Every receptor here comes from a woman under 40 in good health.

This chain connects TRBV9 to TRBJ2-3; tentatively, D is TRBD2 (5 bases). Germline assignment: CDR1 SGDLS and CDR2 YYNGEE. V lost 0 bases and J lost 5, with 19 bases in between. CDR3 size: 17 residues. The DNA of the CDR3 is TGTGCCAGCAGCGTAGCAGGCTATAGCGATACCATAGATACGCAGTATTTT. It codes for CASSVAGYSDTIDTQYF.

About this clonotype: The junction and the germline gene differ at one end; a read error may be behind it. The V call is TRBV7-6, the J call TRBJ2-1, with a weak D call TRBD2 (6 bases). This CDR3 is built from 15 residues. In germline, CDR1 is SGHVS, CDR2 FNYEAQ. The CDR3 here is CVSSLEMVRGGEQFF. DNA for the CDR3: TGTGTCAGCAGCTTAGAGATGGTGCGGGGAGGTGAGCAGTTCTTC. The complete variable domain, with remaining parts taken from reference TRBV7-6 and TRBJ2-1, reads GAGVSQSPRYKVTKRGQDVALRCDPISGHVSLYWYRQALGQGPEFLTYFNYEAQQDKSGLPNDRFSAERPEGSISTLTIQRTEQRDSAMYRCVSSLEMVRGGEQFFGPGTRLTVL.

This clonotype was seen repeatedly, ten times or more. This sequence joins TRBV5-1 and TRBJ2-1; 11 nucleotides line up with TRBD2. V dropped 4 bases and J dropped 8; count of bases not matched to a gene: 14. Germline V gene sequence: CDR1 SGHRS, CDR2 YFSETQ. CDR3 length equals 17 residues. Here the CDR3 reads CASSRDIAGGGSDEQFF. The CDR3 DNA reads as TGCGCCAGCAGCCGGGACATAGCGGGGGGGGGTTCCGATGAGCAGTTCTTC.

This clonotype was seen repeatedly, ten times or more. V is TRBV12-3 or TRBV12-4 and J is TRBJ2-7, with no clear D. V shed 7 bases and J shed 0 bases, with 13 bases lying between them. The length of the CDR3 is 14 residues. Here the CDR3 DNA reads TGTGCCAGCACCTCGCGAGGCAGCTCCTACGAGCAGTACTTC. Residues: CASTSRGSSYEQYF.

This clonotype was picked up a small number of times. The chain joins TRBV5-4 to TRBJ2-3, with a weak D call TRBD1 (5 bases). Between the trimmed V and J ends, which lost 4 bases and 5 bases, there was a span of 17 bases. This CDR3 contains 15 residues. Germline V gene data show CDR1 as SGHNT and CDR2 as YYREEE (reference sequence). The CDR3 sequence: CASSPGASRVDTQYF. The CDR3, as DNA: TGTGCCAGCAGCCCTGGGGCTAGTCGAGTAGATACGCAGTATTTT. Variable domain in full (rest from reference TRBV5-4 and TRBJ2-3): ETGVTQSPTHLIKTRGQQVTLRCSSQSGHNTVSWYQQALGQGPQFIFQYYREEENGRGNFPPRFSGLQFPNYSSELNVNALELDDSALYLCASSPGASRVDTQYFGPGTRLTVL.

V is TRBV7-2 and J is TRBJ2-1; D gene uncertain. Trimming left V 5 bases short and J 3 bases short, with 14 bases between. The CDR3 spans 15 residues. Germline V gives CDR1 SGHTA, CDR2 FQGNSA. DNA of the CDR3: TGTGCCAGCAGCCTAAGACATTCAGTCTACAATGAGCAGTTCTTC. Translated: CASSLRHSVYNEQFF.